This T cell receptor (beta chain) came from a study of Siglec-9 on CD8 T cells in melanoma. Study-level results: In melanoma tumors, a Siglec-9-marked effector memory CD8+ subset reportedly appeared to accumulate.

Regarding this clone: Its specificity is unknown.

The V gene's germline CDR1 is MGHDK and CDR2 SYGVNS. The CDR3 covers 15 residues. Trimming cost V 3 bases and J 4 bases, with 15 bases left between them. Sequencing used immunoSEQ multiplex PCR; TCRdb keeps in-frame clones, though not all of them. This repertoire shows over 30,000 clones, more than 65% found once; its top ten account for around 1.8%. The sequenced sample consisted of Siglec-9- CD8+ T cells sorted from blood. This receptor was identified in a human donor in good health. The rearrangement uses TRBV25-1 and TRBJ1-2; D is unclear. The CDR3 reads CASSEGWDSAYGYTF. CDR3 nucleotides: TGTGCCAGCAGTGAGGGGTGGGATTCGGCCTATGGCTACACCTTC.